Sequencing of this T cell receptor beta chain was carried out in a study of spatial heterogeneity in lung cancer. Every TCR cDNA molecule bore its own unique molecular identifier. TCRdb reanalysed the 5' RACE reads using MiXCR and keeps one entry per CDR3 protein. The sample records approximately 9,200 distinct CDR3 sequences, about 5% being singletons. The length of the CDR3 is 17 residues. Per germline, CDR1 SGHRS and CDR2 YFSETQ. V lost 1 base and J lost 5, with 20 bases in between. As to time point: sample taken at primary tumor resection. This clonotype was seen ten or more times. The target antigen is unknown. Whole-study results and caveats: It was found that expanded intratumoral alpha and beta TCR counts tracked tumor mutation counts.

The sequencing here drew on lung tumor tissue, taken at surgery. This TCR was recovered from a female donor with early-stage non-small cell lung cancer. This sequence joins TRBV5-1 and TRBJ2-3; the D gene is possibly TRBD1 (6 bases). CDR3 loop: CASSLRGHSIRGDTQYF. CDR3 in DNA: TGCGCCAGCAGCTTGAGGGGACACTCCATTCGTGGAGATACGCAGTATTTT.